A single sample gave rise to the 5 T cell receptor beta chains below, sequenced in a study of lymphopenia after photon versus proton radiotherapy. Clones were sequenced by immunoSEQ multiplex PCR, and TCRdb holds only the in-frame ones, with some missing. The data contain 25,000 to 30,000 clones, 75% to 90% of them seen just once; the ten biggest clones take up under 4.5%. This material consisted of peripheral blood, taken from a patient treated with photon-based radiotherapy. The receptors stem from a woman in her forties or fifties with pancreatic cancer.

As regards this clone: A read error may account for a junction end that differs from germline. This sequence joins TRBV6-1 and TRBJ2-7, with 9 bases that match TRBD1. Per the germline V gene, CDR1 is MNHNS and CDR2 is SASEGT. The CDR3 has 14 amino acids. The CDR3 coding sequence is TGTGCCAGCAGAAACCGGGACAGGGACACAGAATTGAACTTC. Protein sequence: CASRNRDRDTELNF.

This chain connects TRBV19 to TRBJ1-5, with TRBD1 matching 9 bases. Germline CDR1 reads LNHDA; CDR2 reads SQIVND (reference sequence). The CDR3 covers 14 residues. After removal of 7 bases from V and 7 bases from J, the junction contained 8 bases not matched to a gene. The chain's CDR3 is CASTPGQGIQPQHF. For the CDR3, the DNA is TGTGCCAGTACACCGGGACAGGGAATCCAGCCCCAGCATTTT.

CDR3 nucleotide sequence: TGTGCCAGCAGCTTAGGCGGGGACCGATACAATGAGCAGTTCTTC. It codes for CASSLGGDRYNEQFF. The chain joins TRBV13 to TRBJ2-1; D tentatively reads TRBD1 or TRBD2 (5 bases each). The V end was cut by 0 bases, the J end by 4 bases, with 10 bases between. The CDR3 consists of 15 residues. CDR1 is PRHDT, CDR2 FYEKMQ, per germline (reference sequence).

V and J are TRBV21-1 and TRBJ2-3; the table calls TRBD2, which could not be checked here. TRBV21-1 counts as a pseudogene. The CDR3 contains 13 residues. CDR3 sequence (DNA): TGTGCCAGTTATAGTCGGAGCACAGATACGCAGTATTTT. The encoded protein is CASYSRSTDTQYF.

The genes are TRBV28 and TRBJ1-5; no clear D. This CDR3 spans 14 amino acids. CDR1 and CDR2 (germline): MDHEN, SYDVKM. Trimming removed 5 bases at V and 7 bases at J, with 15 bases between. CDR3 coding DNA: TGTGCCAGCAGTCCTACGAACAAATACCAGCCCCAGCATTTT. Translated: CASSPTNKYQPQHF. The full variable domain, its missing parts supplied by reference TRBV28 and TRBJ1-5, is DVKVTQSSRYLVKRTGEKVFLECVQDMDHENMFWYRQDPGLGLRLIYFSYDVKMKEKGDIPEGYSVSREKKERFSLILESASTNQTSMYLCASSPTNKYQPQHFGDGTRLSIL.